Described below is a single T cell receptor (beta chain) sequence and its context. Its specificity is not known. These data are taken from a study of T cell responses to AZD1222 COVID-19 vaccine. This CDR3 is built from 15 residues. V dropped 6 bases and J dropped 5 bases, with 14 bases sitting between them. The germline V gene has CDR1 MNHEY and CDR2 SVGAGI. This table comes from immunoSEQ multiplex PCR, and its TCRdb copy is limited to in-frame clones, with some not included. This sample yields approximately 140,000 clones, of which under 95% are seen a single time; roughly 5% belongs to the top ten. Study results and limitations: There were repertoire samples only from the period after the peak T cell response. The sample set comprised mostly white British donors with more females, and clonal diversity was possibly underestimated.

The V gene is TRBV6-5, the J gene TRBJ1-6; weak D call: TRBD1 (5 bases). The TCR was taken from an adult in good health. The source was peripheral blood, collected on day 0 of AZD1222 vaccination. The CDR3 coding sequence is TGTGCCAGCAGACCCCCGGGGCTGGATAATTCACCCCTCCACTTT. Its protein is CASRPPGLDNSPLHF.